Presented here are 30 T cell receptor beta chains from one specimen sequenced in a study of cytomegalovirus exposure and HLA in healthy donors. The primer mix had 60 Vbeta and 13 Jbeta primers. Assay used: immunoSEQ multiplex PCR; TCRdb lists only in-frame clones, some missing. Here the sample spans around 110,000 clones, 81% being singletons. Material for sequencing was PBMCs. The receptors derive from a woman in her twenties or thirties in good health and CMV-seronegative.

This rearrangement joins TRBV6-5 to TRBJ1-2; 7 positions match TRBD1. Germline V gene sequence: CDR1 MNHEY, CDR2 SVGAGI. V lost 0 bases and J lost 8; bases outside the gene matches: 12. The CDR3 loop spans 16 amino acids. The CDR3 DNA reads TGTGCCAGCAGTTACTCGGGAGCAGGGGGTAGTACAGGCTACACCTTC. This gives the protein CASSYSGAGGSTGYTF.

The rearrangement uses TRBV6-6 and TRBJ2-6; 7 bases line up with TRBD1. V shed 4 bases, J shed 1 base, and the junction held 1 base outside the gene matches. There are 15 residues in the CDR3. Looked up from germline, CDR1 is MNHNY and CDR2 is SVGAGI (reference sequence). CDR3 sequence (DNA): TGTGCCAGCAGTTCGGACAGGTCTGGGGCCAACGTCCTGACTTTC. Protein: CASSSDRSGANVLTF.

This clone has only a few counts. V usage is TRBV30 and J usage is TRBJ2-7; D call uncertain. Trimming took off 3 bases at V and 3 bases at J, with 6 bases between the two ends. CDR3 size: 11 residues. The germline gives CDR1 GTSNPN, CDR2 SVGIG (reference sequence). This chain's CDR3 is CAWSPNYEQYF. CDR3 DNA: TGTGCCTGGAGCCCCAACTACGAGCAGTACTTC.

J is TRBJ2-7 and V is TRBV5-1; D gene unclear. CDR1 is SGHRS and CDR2 is YFSETQ in the germline V gene. V was shortened by 5 bases and J by 3 bases, with 9 bases between the two germline ends. This CDR3 region has 12 residues. CDR3 sequence: CASSQDFYEQYF. CDR3 nucleotide sequence: TGCGCCAGCAGTCAAGACTTCTACGAGCAGTACTTC.

This sequence joins TRBV4-1 and TRBJ2-7; 7 positions agree with TRBD2. CDR1 and CDR2 from the germline V gene are MGHRA and YSYEKL. The CDR3 is 13 residues long. V trimming: 4 bases; J trimming: 4 bases; junction bases outside the gene matches: 4. CDR3 region: CASSPGGGYEQYF. DNA for the CDR3: TGCGCCAGCAGCCCCGGGGGAGGGTACGAGCAGTACTTC.

This clone was recorded only once. The rearrangement joins TRBV19 to TRBJ2-1; D is undetermined. The V gene's germline CDR1 is LNHDA and CDR2 SQIVND (reference sequence). The CDR3 consists of 12 residues. Trimming took 7 bases from V and 12 from J, leaving 16 bases between them. The DNA of the CDR3 is TGTGCCAGTACCAATGGCCTAACGGGGCAGTTCTTC. Translating it yields CASTNGLTGQFF.

The chain joins TRBV18 to TRBJ2-5, with D maybe TRBD1 (6 bases). V was cut by 2 bases and J by 3 bases, with 7 bases left in between. Germline V CDR1 and CDR2: KGHSH, LQKENI. This CDR3 contains 13 residues. CDR3 sequence reads: CASSPNREETQYF. In DNA form, the CDR3 reads TGTGCCAGCTCACCAAACAGGGAAGAGACCCAGTACTTC.

The V call is TRBV7-9, the J call TRBJ1-1; possible D gene TRBD1, 6 bases. With 6 bases removed from V and 0 bases from J, the gap between germline ends came to 20 bases. Germline assignment: CDR1 SEHNR and CDR2 FQNEAQ (reference sequence). The CDR3 has 17 residues. As DNA, the CDR3 is TGTGCCAGCAGTTTGAGAGGGGGTCACGTCATGAACACTGAAGCTTTCTTT. Translated, it gives CASSLRGGHVMNTEAFF.

This chain joins TRBV7-9 and TRBJ2-5; 11 bases are shared with TRBD2. Germline values: CDR1 SEHNR, CDR2 FQNEAQ (reference sequence). The V gene end was trimmed by 4 bases and the J gene end by 5 bases; junction bases not matched to a gene: 6. This CDR3 spans 15 amino acids. CDR3 sequence reads: CASSSTSGGPETQYF. The CDR3 bases are TGTGCCAGCAGCTCTACTAGCGGGGGACCCGAGACCCAGTACTTC.

The chain employs TRBV5-5 and TRBJ2-1; TRBD2 agrees at 13 bases. V shed 4 bases, J shed 9 bases, and the junction held 4 bases outside the gene matches. The CDR3 has 14 amino acids. In germline, CDR1 is SGHKS, CDR2 YYEKEE (reference sequence). Here the CDR3 reads CASSGLAGVGEQFF. For the CDR3, the DNA is TGTGCCAGCAGCGGACTAGCGGGAGTAGGTGAGCAGTTCTTC.

The chain has TRBV5-1 and TRBJ2-5; tentatively, D is TRBD1 (6 bases). The better agreement between TRBJ2-7 and the DNA end casts doubt on the J call. The CDR3 runs 13 residues. Germline V gene data show CDR1 as SGHRS and CDR2 as YFSETQ. The CDR3 loop reads CASSGDNSYEQYF. As DNA, the CDR3 is TGCGCCAGCAGCGGGGACAACTCCTACGAGCAGTACTTC.

Worth noting for this clone: One end of the junction fails to match germline, which may point to a read error. The CDR3 here is CSSSLLPQVSGNTIYF. CDR3 nucleotides: TGTTCCAGCAGCTTACTCCCACAAGTCTCTGGAAACACCATATATTTT. V usage is TRBV7-9 and J usage is TRBJ1-3, with D unclear. Germline lookup yields CDR1 SEHNR and CDR2 FQNEAQ (reference sequence). The CDR3 extends over 16 amino acids.

This chain uses TRBV7-9 with TRBJ1-4; a possible D gene is TRBD1 (5 bases). Between the trimmed V and J ends, which lost 2 bases and 1 base, there was a span of 17 bases. CDR1 SEHNR and CDR2 FQNEAQ come from the germline V gene (reference sequence). CDR3 length equals 18 residues. The CDR3 here is CASSLLQSTGGTNEKLFF. The CDR3 DNA is TGTGCCAGCAGCTTACTTCAAAGTACGGGGGGAACTAATGAAAAACTGTTTTTT.

This clone was seen more than once but under ten times. The rearrangement joins TRBV7-9 to TRBJ2-7, with 10 bases fitting TRBD2. From germline, CDR1 is SEHNR and CDR2 FQNEAQ (reference sequence). The junction had 5 bases not matched to a gene; V was cut back by 4 bases and J by 8 bases. The CDR3 consists of 13 residues. The DNA of the CDR3 is TGTGCCAGCAGCTCCCTAGCGGGAGTTCAGCAGTACTTC. It yields the protein CASSSLAGVQQYF. Together with reference TRBV7-9 and TRBJ2-7, the CDR3 gives the full variable domain: DTGVSQNPRHKITKRGQNVTFRCDPISEHNRLYWYRQTLGQGPEFLTYFQNEAQLEKSRLLSDRFSAERPKGSFSTLEIQRTEQGDSAMYLCASSSLAGVQQYFGPGTRLTVT.

The rearrangement joins TRBV5-1 to TRBJ2-7; weak D call: TRBD1 (5 bases). The V gene's germline CDR1 is SGHRS and CDR2 YFSETQ. This CDR3 is 14 amino acids long. V was cut by 2 bases and J by 6 bases, with 15 bases left in between. The CDR3 coding sequence is TGCGCCAGCAGCTTTGGTGACAGTTTCTTCGAGCAGTACTTC. It translates to CASSFGDSFFEQYF.

The chain joins TRBV5-1 to TRBJ2-6; the match to TRBD1 covers 9 bases. The junction had 9 bases not matched to a gene; V was cut back by 3 bases and J by 2 bases. This CDR3 region has 18 residues. CDR1 is SGHRS, CDR2 YFSETQ, per germline. This CDR3 is CASSSPGQGTPGANVLTF. Written as DNA, the CDR3 is TGCGCCAGCAGCTCCCCGGGACAGGGAACCCCTGGGGCCAACGTCCTGACTTTC.

The J gene is TRBJ1-2, the V gene TRBV5-1; TRBD1 aligns across 7 bases. Germline CDR1 is SGHRS and CDR2 is YFSETQ. With 7 bases clipped from V and 3 bases from J, the junction kept 9 bases outside the gene matches. This CDR3 comprises 14 residues. CDR3 sequence (DNA): TGCGCCAGCTCAGGGGGGATTATGGACTATGGCTACACCTTC. Its translation is CASSGGIMDYGYTF.

J is TRBJ2-5 and V is TRBV2; no definite D call. Between the trimmed V and J ends, which lost 7 bases and 5 bases, there was a span of 20 bases. Germline lookup yields CDR1 SNHLY and CDR2 FYNNEI. The CDR3 is 15 residues long. The CDR3 reads CASMQVAVGRETQYF. In DNA form, the CDR3 reads TGTGCCAGCATGCAAGTCGCGGTTGGTAGGGAGACCCAGTACTTC.

The chain links TRBV7-3 to TRBJ1-3; 9 bases map to TRBD1. Germline values: CDR1 SGHTA, CDR2 FQGTGA. V was pared by 5 bases and J by 1 base, with 3 bases of the junction left unmatched. This CDR3 contains 15 residues. CDR3 DNA sequence: TGTGCCAGCAGCGAGACAGGGGGATCTGGAAACACCATATATTTT. As protein: CASSETGGSGNTIYF. The full variable domain, with the rest looked up from reference TRBV7-3 and TRBJ1-3, is GAGVSQTPSNKVTEKGKYVELRCDPISGHTALYWYRQSLGQGPEFLIYFQGTGAADDSGLPNDRFFAVRPEGSVSTLKIQRTERGDSAVYLCASSETGGSGNTIYFGEGSWLTVV.

V is TRBV27 and J is TRBJ2-7; the match to TRBD1 covers 11 bases. The ends lost 6 bases at V and 4 bases at J; junction bases unmatched: 5. The germline CDR1 and CDR2 sequences are MNHEY and SMNVEV (reference sequence). This CDR3 is 14 amino acids long. In DNA form, the CDR3 reads TGTGCCAGCAGCCCCGGGACAGGGGGGTACGAGCAGTACTTC. Encoded protein: CASSPGTGGYEQYF.

This chain links TRBV7-2 with TRBJ1-4, with 9 bases that match TRBD1. Unmatched junction bases numbered 1, after V lost 2 bases and J lost 6 bases. The CDR3 sequence is 14 residues long. Germline V lookup: CDR1 SGHTA, CDR2 FQGNSA. CDR3 in amino acids: CASSLNRGHEKLFF. CDR3 coding DNA: TGTGCCAGCAGCTTAAACAGGGGGCATGAAAAACTGTTTTTT.

The CDR3 DNA reads as TGCGCCAGCAGGGCAGGATATGACACCGGGGAGCTGTTTTTT. Encoded protein: CASRAGYDTGELFF. This rearrangement joins TRBV10-1 to TRBJ2-2; no reliable D call. Deletions cut 6 bases from V and 3 bases from J, with 11 bases between. The CDR3 runs 14 residues. The germline V gene has CDR1 WNHNN and CDR2 SYGVQD (reference sequence).

The chain has TRBV6-5 and TRBJ1-2; a possible D gene is TRBD1 (5 bases). Germline CDR1 reads MNHEY; CDR2 reads SVGAGI. The length of the CDR3 is 13 residues. V shed 2 bases and J shed 4 bases, with 8 bases lying between them. CDR3 sequence: CASSYVGGYGYTF. The CDR3 DNA reads TGTGCCAGCAGTTACGTGGGGGGCTATGGCTACACCTTC.

This chain joins TRBV4-3 and TRBJ2-1; 11 nucleotides agree with TRBD1. The CDR3 spans 16 residues. V lost 0 bases, J lost 7 bases, and 5 bases stayed unmatched. The germline V gene has CDR1 LGHNA and CDR2 YSLEER. The CDR3 DNA is TGCGCCAGCAGCCAAGATGGGGACAGGGGGGGAAATGAGCAGTTCTTC. Its translation is CASSQDGDRGGNEQFF.

V usage is TRBV19 and J usage is TRBJ1-5; the D gene is possibly TRBD1 (5 bases). Germline loops: CDR1 LNHDA, CDR2 SQIVND (reference sequence). V dropped 7 bases and J dropped 3 bases, with 16 bases sitting between them. The CDR3 length is 15 residues. The CDR3 sequence is CASNIGDSNNQPQHF. DNA for the CDR3: TGTGCCAGTAATATCGGTGACAGCAACAATCAGCCCCAGCATTTT.

The chain uses TRBV7-8 and TRBJ2-7; possible D gene TRBD2, 6 bases. Germline values: CDR1 SGHVS, CDR2 FQNEAQ. CDR3 length: 16 amino acids. V dropped 1 base and J dropped 2 bases, with 15 bases sitting between them. This CDR3 is CASSLVAAGGTYEQYF. CDR3 sequence (DNA): TGTGCCAGCAGCTTAGTAGCAGCGGGTGGGACCTACGAGCAGTACTTC.

The chain joins TRBV7-2 to TRBJ2-2, with D possibly being TRBD1 (6 bases). The germline gives CDR1 SGHTA, CDR2 FQGNSA. CDR3 length equals 15 residues. V dropped 5 bases and J dropped 2 bases, with 12 bases sitting between them. DNA for the CDR3: TGTGCCAGCAGCGTCAGGGGCTACAACACCGGGGAGCTGTTTTTT. Amino acid sequence: CASSVRGYNTGELFF.

This clone appeared once. The V and J genes are TRBV7-9 and TRBJ2-2, with D uncertain. The germline CDR1 and CDR2 sequences are SEHNR and FQNEAQ (reference sequence). V was shortened by 1 base and J by 3 bases, with 6 bases between the two germline ends. The length of the CDR3 is 14 residues. The CDR3 region is CASSLGSDTGELFF. The CDR3 DNA follows: TGTGCCAGCAGCTTAGGATCAGACACCGGGGAGCTGTTTTTT. Drawing the rest from reference TRBV7-9 and TRBJ2-2, the complete variable domain is DTGVSQNPRHKITKRGQNVTFRCDPISEHNRLYWYRQTLGQGPEFLTYFQNEAQLEKSRLLSDRFSAERPKGSFSTLEIQRTEQGDSAMYLCASSLGSDTGELFFGEGSRLTVL.

The chain is built from TRBV28 and TRBJ2-5, with D maybe TRBD1 (6 bases). With 5 bases removed from V and 1 base from J, the gap between germline ends came to 14 bases. Germline V gene sequence: CDR1 MDHEN, CDR2 SYDVKM. This CDR3 region has 15 residues. The CDR3 region is CASSVGGGLQETQYF. The CDR3 region has the DNA TGTGCCAGCAGTGTGGGTGGGGGCCTCCAAGAGACCCAGTACTTC.

The V and J genes are TRBV30 and TRBJ1-2; TRBD1 agrees at 7 bases. CDR1 is GTSNPN and CDR2 is SVGIG in the germline V gene (reference sequence). Losses at the gene ends were 3 bases for V and 9 bases for J; bases not matched to a gene: 7. This CDR3 contains 12 residues. The CDR3 coding sequence is TGTGCCTGGAGAGGGCAGGGGGGTAGCTACACCTTC. This encodes CAWRGQGGSYTF.